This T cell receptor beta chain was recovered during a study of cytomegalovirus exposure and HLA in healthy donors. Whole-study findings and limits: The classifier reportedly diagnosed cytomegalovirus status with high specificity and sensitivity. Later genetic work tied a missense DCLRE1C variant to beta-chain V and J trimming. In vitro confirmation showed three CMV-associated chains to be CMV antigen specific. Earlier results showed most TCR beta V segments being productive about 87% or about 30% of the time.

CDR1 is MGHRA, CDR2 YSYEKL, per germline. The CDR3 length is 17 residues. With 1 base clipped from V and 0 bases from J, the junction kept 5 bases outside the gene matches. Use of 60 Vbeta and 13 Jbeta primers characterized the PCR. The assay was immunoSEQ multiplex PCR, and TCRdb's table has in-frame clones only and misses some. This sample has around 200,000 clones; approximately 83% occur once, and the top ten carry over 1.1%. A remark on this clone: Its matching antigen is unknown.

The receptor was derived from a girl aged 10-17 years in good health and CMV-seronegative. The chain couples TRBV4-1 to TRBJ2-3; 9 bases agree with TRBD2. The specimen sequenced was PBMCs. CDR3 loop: CASSQVDLAGSTDTQYF. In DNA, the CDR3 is TGCGCCAGCAGCCAAGTCGATCTAGCGGGAAGCACAGATACGCAGTATTTT.